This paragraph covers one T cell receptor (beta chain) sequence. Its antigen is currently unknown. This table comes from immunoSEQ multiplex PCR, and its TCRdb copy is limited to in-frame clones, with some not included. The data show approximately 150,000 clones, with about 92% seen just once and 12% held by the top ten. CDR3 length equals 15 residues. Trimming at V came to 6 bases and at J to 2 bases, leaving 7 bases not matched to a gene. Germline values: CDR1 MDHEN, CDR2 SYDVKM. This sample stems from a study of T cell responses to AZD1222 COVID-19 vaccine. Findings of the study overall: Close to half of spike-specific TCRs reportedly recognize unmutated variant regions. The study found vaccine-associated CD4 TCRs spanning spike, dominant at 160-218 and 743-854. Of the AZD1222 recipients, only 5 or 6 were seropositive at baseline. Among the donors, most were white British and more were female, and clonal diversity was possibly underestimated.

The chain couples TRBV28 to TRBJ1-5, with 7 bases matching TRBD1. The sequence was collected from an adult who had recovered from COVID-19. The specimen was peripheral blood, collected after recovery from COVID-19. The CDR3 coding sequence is TGTGCCAGCAGAGAGACAGGGCCCCGCAATCAGCCCCAGCATTTT. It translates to CASRETGPRNQPQHF.